This is a list of T cell receptor beta chains from one sample in a study of shared clonotypes between healthy human individuals. This table comes from immunoSEQ multiplex PCR, and its TCRdb copy is limited to in-frame clones, with some not included. Of 1.5 million to 2.5 million clones in the sample, 85% to 95% were seen once. The sequencing sample was made of naive CD8+ T cells sorted from blood. These receptors were collected from a man between 18 and 29 years old in good health. The CDR3 runs from the conserved cysteine through the conserved F or W. The D gene is left open where the match is weak. Expanded clones get a size class; other rows say once, few or many, or leave the size out.

j_call: TRBJ2-5
clone_size: -
d_call: -
v_call: TRBV9
cdr3_nt: TGTGCCAGCAGCGTAGGACGCGAGCCTCAAGAGACCCAGTACTTC
cdr3_aa: CASSVGREPQETQYF

j_call: TRBJ2-7
clone_size: -
d_call: -
v_call: TRBV7-2
cdr3_nt: TGTGCCAGCAGCTTAGGGGTCGGATCCTCCTACGAGCAGTACTTC
cdr3_aa: CASSLGVGSSYEQYF

j_call: TRBJ1-2
clone_size: -
d_call: -
v_call: TRBV29-1
cdr3_nt: TGCAGCGTTTACCCGGAAAGGATGGACTATGGCTACACCTTC
cdr3_aa: CSVYPERMDYGYTF

j_call: TRBJ1-6
clone_size: -
d_call: -
v_call: TRBV7-9
cdr3_nt: TGTGCCAGCAGCTTAGGGTATTCACCCCTCCACTTT
cdr3_aa: CASSLGYSPLHF

j_call: TRBJ2-3
clone_size: -
d_call: TRBD2
v_call: TRBV7-9
cdr3_nt: TGTGCCAGCAGCCGAGGACTAGAATACACAGATACGCAGTATTTT
cdr3_aa: CASSRGLEYTDTQYF

j_call: TRBJ2-1
clone_size: -
d_call: TRBD2
v_call: TRBV4-1
cdr3_nt: TGCGCCAGCAGCCAACCCCTAGCGGGAGGGTACAATGAGCAGTTCTTC
cdr3_aa: CASSQPLAGGYNEQFF

j_call: TRBJ2-1
clone_size: -
d_call: -
v_call: TRBV15
cdr3_nt: TGTGCCACCCTTCCCGACAAAAACCCTTACAATGAGCAGTTCTTC
cdr3_aa: CATLPDKNPYNEQFF

j_call: TRBJ2-7
clone_size: -
d_call: -
v_call: TRBV30
cdr3_nt: TGTGCCTGGAGTGGGGCCGGCTACGAGCAGTACTTC
cdr3_aa: CAWSGAGYEQYF

j_call: TRBJ2-1
clone_size: -
d_call: -
v_call: TRBV7-6
cdr3_nt: TGTGCCAGCAGCTCCGCCCTAGAAAACAATGAGCAGTTCTTC
cdr3_aa: CASSSALENNEQFF

j_call: TRBJ2-3
clone_size: -
d_call: TRBD2
v_call: TRBV10-3
cdr3_nt: TGTGCCATCAGCGTACTAGCGGAGCTGGATACGCAGTATTTT
cdr3_aa: CAISVLAELDTQYF

j_call: TRBJ1-2
clone_size: -
d_call: -
v_call: TRBV28
cdr3_nt: TGTGCCAGCAGTTTAGAAGGGGCACGGGGCTATGGCTACACCTTC
cdr3_aa: CASSLEGARGYGYTF

j_call: TRBJ2-7
clone_size: few
d_call: -
v_call: TRBV5-8
cdr3_nt: TGTGCCAGCAGCTTCGACGAGCAGTACTTC
cdr3_aa: CASSFDEQYF

j_call: TRBJ2-5
clone_size: -
d_call: -
v_call: TRBV10-2
cdr3_nt: TGCGCCAGCAGTGAGACCGGGGCAGTAGAGACCCAGTACTTC
cdr3_aa: CASSETGAVETQYF

j_call: TRBJ2-3
clone_size: -
d_call: TRBD2
v_call: TRBV6-1
cdr3_nt: TGTGCCAGCAGTGAAGTACCAGCGGGGGAGACAGATACGCAGTATTTT
cdr3_aa: CASSEVPAGETDTQYF

j_call: TRBJ1-2
clone_size: -
d_call: -
v_call: TRBV7-9
cdr3_nt: TGTGCCAGCAGCTTGGAGACCGGGGCCTATGGCTACACCTTC
cdr3_aa: CASSLETGAYGYTF

j_call: TRBJ2-7
clone_size: once
d_call: -
v_call: TRBV27
cdr3_nt: TGTGCCAGCAGTTATGGGGCGGGCGGGATAGTCTACGAGCAGTACTTC
cdr3_aa: CASSYGAGGIVYEQYF

j_call: TRBJ2-1
clone_size: -
d_call: -
v_call: TRBV7-8
cdr3_nt: TGTGCCAGCAGCTTAATCTGGAATGAGCAGTTCTTC
cdr3_aa: CASSLIWNEQFF

j_call: TRBJ2-1
clone_size: -
d_call: -
v_call: TRBV7-6
cdr3_nt: TGTGCCAGCAGTTTGGGGGCCACCGAGCAGTTCTTC
cdr3_aa: CASSLGATEQFF

j_call: TRBJ2-1
clone_size: -
d_call: -
v_call: TRBV5-1
cdr3_nt: TGCGCCAGCAGTAAGTCGTACAATGAGCAGTTCTTC
cdr3_aa: CASSKSYNEQFF

j_call: TRBJ2-4
clone_size: -
d_call: TRBD1
v_call: TRBV5-1
cdr3_nt: TGCGCCAGCAGCTTGGGGACAGGGAAGGAGGGCAAAAACATTCAGTACTTC
cdr3_aa: CASSLGTGKEGKNIQYF

j_call: TRBJ2-2
clone_size: once
d_call: TRBD2
v_call: TRBV2
cdr3_nt: TGTGCCAGCAGCGGACCTCTTGGCGGGAGGGCTGACACCGGGGAGCTGTTTTTT
cdr3_aa: CASSGPLGGRADTGELFF

j_call: TRBJ2-1
clone_size: -
d_call: TRBD2
v_call: TRBV5-6
cdr3_nt: TGTGCCAGCACCCCTCCCAGCGGGGGGGCCTTCAATGAGCAGTTCTTC
cdr3_aa: CASTPPSGGAFNEQFF

j_call: TRBJ2-1
clone_size: -
d_call: TRBD2
v_call: TRBV2
cdr3_nt: TGTGCCAGCAGGGGCTTTGGACTAGCGGGGGGCCTCTCCTACAATGAGCAGTTCTTC
cdr3_aa: CASRGFGLAGGLSYNEQFF

j_call: TRBJ1-1
clone_size: -
d_call: TRBD1
v_call: TRBV14
cdr3_nt: TGTGCCAGCAGCCCCAGGGGGTCCCCTGAAGCTTTCTTT
cdr3_aa: CASSPRGSPEAFF

j_call: TRBJ1-2
clone_size: -
d_call: TRBD1
v_call: TRBV6-5
cdr3_nt: TGTGCCAGCAGTTACGGTTTTAAGGGGGCGAGCGGCTACACCTTC
cdr3_aa: CASSYGFKGASGYTF

j_call: TRBJ2-2
clone_size: -
d_call: -
v_call: TRBV27
cdr3_nt: TGTGCCAGCAGTCCCTTCGGCGGGGAGCTGTTTTTT
cdr3_aa: CASSPFGGELFF

j_call: TRBJ2-3
clone_size: -
d_call: -
v_call: TRBV11-2
cdr3_nt: TGTGCCAGCAGCTTAGGCCCCTATGCCTCGTCCTACACAGATACGCAGTATTTT
cdr3_aa: CASSLGPYASSYTDTQYF

j_call: TRBJ1-2
clone_size: -
d_call: TRBD1
v_call: TRBV28
cdr3_nt: TGTGCCAGCAGTTCCCCAGGGACAGCCAACTATGGCTACACCTTC
cdr3_aa: CASSSPGTANYGYTF

j_call: TRBJ1-1
clone_size: -
d_call: -
v_call: TRBV6-5
cdr3_nt: TGTGCCAGCAGTTACTCGGCCGGCCATCTGAACACTGAAGCTTTCTTT
cdr3_aa: CASSYSAGHLNTEAFF

j_call: TRBJ1-5
clone_size: -
d_call: -
v_call: TRBV28
cdr3_nt: TGTGCCAGCAGTTTAAGTGGAGAATATAGCAATCAGCCCCAGCATTTT
cdr3_aa: CASSLSGEYSNQPQHF

j_call: TRBJ1-2
clone_size: once
d_call: -
v_call: TRBV5-6
cdr3_nt: TGTGCCAGCTGGGAGGGGGTAGGTGTTGGCTACACCTTC
cdr3_aa: CASWEGVGVGYTF

j_call: TRBJ2-7
clone_size: -
d_call: TRBD2
v_call: TRBV7-9
cdr3_nt: TGTGCCAGCAGCTCCGAGCGGGACCTCTACGAGCAGTACTTC
cdr3_aa: CASSSERDLYEQYF

j_call: TRBJ2-1
clone_size: -
d_call: TRBD2
v_call: TRBV13
cdr3_nt: TGTGCCAGCAGCTTTCTTCTAGCGGGAGTTGTGGGTGAGCAGTTCTTC
cdr3_aa: CASSFLLAGVVGEQFF

j_call: TRBJ1-1
clone_size: -
d_call: -
v_call: TRBV9
cdr3_nt: TGTGCCAGCAGCGTAGAAGGGGCAAGGGGACAAGAAGCTTTCTTT
cdr3_aa: CASSVEGARGQEAFF

j_call: TRBJ2-7
clone_size: -
d_call: TRBD2
v_call: TRBV5-5
cdr3_nt: TGTGCCAGCAGCGACCGGGACTACTCCTACGAGCAGTACTTC
cdr3_aa: CASSDRDYSYEQYF

j_call: TRBJ2-1
clone_size: -
d_call: TRBD2
v_call: TRBV7-9
cdr3_nt: TGTGCCAGCGAAATTCTAGCGGGAGGGCCGGACAATGAGCAGTTCTTC
cdr3_aa: CASEILAGGPDNEQFF

j_call: TRBJ1-6
clone_size: -
d_call: -
v_call: TRBV10-1
cdr3_nt: TGCGCCAGCAGTGAGGACAGGTTGGATTCACCCCTCCACTTT
cdr3_aa: CASSEDRLDSPLHF

j_call: TRBJ2-1
clone_size: -
d_call: TRBD2
v_call: TRBV7-8
cdr3_nt: TGTGCCAGCAGCCTCGGGCTAGCGGGAGGGTCCTACAATGAGCAGTTCTTC
cdr3_aa: CASSLGLAGGSYNEQFF

j_call: TRBJ2-5
clone_size: -
d_call: -
v_call: TRBV4-3
cdr3_nt: TGCGCCAGCAGCCTGGACAGTCAAGAGACCCAGTACTTC
cdr3_aa: CASSLDSQETQYF

j_call: TRBJ2-5
clone_size: -
d_call: -
v_call: TRBV4-1
cdr3_nt: TGCGCCAGCAGCCAAGAAGGCACCAGGGAGGACCAGTACTTC
cdr3_aa: CASSQEGTREDQYF

j_call: TRBJ2-3
clone_size: once
d_call: -
v_call: TRBV4-1
cdr3_nt: TGCGCCAGCAGCCAAGTAGGCGGCACAGATACGCAGTATTTT
cdr3_aa: CASSQVGGTDTQYF

j_call: TRBJ2-5
clone_size: -
d_call: -
v_call: TRBV7-9
cdr3_nt: TGTGCCAGCAGCTTCTCCACAGGAGTTAGAAAAGAGACCCAGTACTTC
cdr3_aa: CASSFSTGVRKETQYF

j_call: TRBJ2-7
clone_size: -
d_call: TRBD2
v_call: TRBV6-5
cdr3_nt: TGTGCCAGCAGTTACGGAACTAGCGGGTACGAGCAGTACTTC
cdr3_aa: CASSYGTSGYEQYF

j_call: TRBJ1-4
clone_size: -
d_call: -
v_call: TRBV11-2
cdr3_nt: TGTGCCAGCAGCTTAACTACCCTTGGGGAAAAACTGTTTTTT
cdr3_aa: CASSLTTLGEKLFF

j_call: TRBJ2-6
clone_size: -
d_call: -
v_call: TRBV7-9
cdr3_nt: TGTGCCAGCAGTATAGCAGGTACTGGGGCCAACGTCCTGACTTTC
cdr3_aa: CASSIAGTGANVLTF

j_call: TRBJ1-2
clone_size: -
d_call: -
v_call: TRBV19
cdr3_nt: TGTGCCAGTGAGTCAGGGCGGGACTATGGCTACACCTTC
cdr3_aa: CASESGRDYGYTF

j_call: TRBJ2-5
clone_size: -
d_call: TRBD1
v_call: TRBV7-7
cdr3_nt: TGTGCTAGCAGCTCTGGACAGGGAAATCAAGAGACCCAGTACTTC
cdr3_aa: CASSSGQGNQETQYF

j_call: TRBJ1-6
clone_size: -
d_call: -
v_call: TRBV20-1
cdr3_nt: TGCAGTGCTAGCTTCCCACCCCTCCACTTT
cdr3_aa: CSASFPPLHF

j_call: TRBJ1-2
clone_size: -
d_call: TRBD1
v_call: TRBV4-1
cdr3_nt: TGCGCCAGCAGCCAAGTTGGGGGACAGGGGTCCTACTATGGCTACACCTTC
cdr3_aa: CASSQVGGQGSYYGYTF

j_call: TRBJ2-7
clone_size: -
d_call: -
v_call: TRBV5-6
cdr3_nt: TGTGCCAGCAGCTTGGGGATCATAGGTTCCTACGAGCAGTACTTC
cdr3_aa: CASSLGIIGSYEQYF

j_call: TRBJ1-5
clone_size: once
d_call: TRBD1
v_call: TRBV27
cdr3_nt: TGTGCCAGCAGCCGCTCTTCGGTCGGACAGGGAAGATTTAGCATGCCCCAGCATTTT
cdr3_aa: CASSRSSVGQGRFSMPQHF

j_call: TRBJ1-2
clone_size: -
d_call: -
v_call: TRBV9
cdr3_nt: TGTGCCAGCAGCCCGATCCATGGGAGGGTAGGCTACACCTTC
cdr3_aa: CASSPIHGRVGYTF

j_call: TRBJ2-7
clone_size: -
d_call: -
v_call: TRBV4-3
cdr3_nt: TGCGCCAGCAGCCCGACAGTTCTCTACGAGCAGTACTTC
cdr3_aa: CASSPTVLYEQYF

j_call: TRBJ2-2
clone_size: -
d_call: TRBD1
v_call: TRBV9
cdr3_nt: TGTGCCAGCAGCTGGGACAGGAACACCGGGGAGCTGTTTTTT
cdr3_aa: CASSWDRNTGELFF

j_call: TRBJ2-3
clone_size: -
d_call: -
v_call: TRBV21-1
cdr3_nt: TGTGCCAGCAGCCCGCGGGACAGGGGGATGAGCACAGATACGCAGTATTTT
cdr3_aa: CASSPRDRGMSTDTQYF

j_call: TRBJ2-1
clone_size: -
d_call: -
v_call: TRBV5-1
cdr3_nt: TGCGCCAGCAGAAAGGACTACACCTCTTTTAAGAATGAGCAGTTCTTC
cdr3_aa: CASRKDYTSFKNEQFF

j_call: TRBJ1-6
clone_size: -
d_call: -
v_call: TRBV6-5
cdr3_nt: TGTGCCAGCAGTTACTCCGGGGCGGGATCACCCCTCCACTTT
cdr3_aa: CASSYSGAGSPLHF

j_call: TRBJ2-5
clone_size: -
d_call: -
v_call: TRBV30
cdr3_nt: TGTGCCTGGAGTGTGGACAGCCAAGAGACCCAGTACTTC
cdr3_aa: CAWSVDSQETQYF

j_call: TRBJ2-5
clone_size: once
d_call: -
v_call: TRBV27
cdr3_nt: TGTGCCAGCAGCTATACAGTTTCCCAAGAGACCCAGTACTTC
cdr3_aa: CASSYTVSQETQYF

j_call: TRBJ2-4
clone_size: -
d_call: TRBD1
v_call: TRBV30
cdr3_nt: TGTGCCTGGAGTCCCCCCGGGACAGAAAACATTCAGTACTTC
cdr3_aa: CAWSPPGTENIQYF